The 11 T cell receptor beta chains below come from one sample, sequenced in a study of identical twins. Each CDR3 protein gets one entry after TCRdb re-called the 5' RACE reads with MiXCR. The sample has approximately 500,000 distinct CDR3 sequences; more than 20% are singletons. The same data also went into a second study, on T cells expressing NK-cell markers.

The sample comprised CD4+ T cells sorted from blood. These receptors originate from a woman aged 18-30 years in good health.

This clonotype was seen only a few times. The chain recombines TRBV14 with TRBJ2-3; maybe TRBD1 (6 bases). The CDR3 consists of 14 residues. V was trimmed by 6 bases and J by 6 bases, leaving 16 bases between them. Per germline, CDR1 SGHDN and CDR2 FVKESK. The CDR3 is CASSPHSGVDTQYF. In DNA, the CDR3 is TGTGCCAGCAGTCCTCATTCAGGGGTGGATACGCAGTATTTT.

The chain uses TRBV7-3 and TRBJ2-2, with TRBD2 matching over 13 bases. Germline CDR1 reads SGHTA; CDR2 reads FQGTGA. CDR3 length: 19 amino acids. Trimming removed 4 bases from V and 3 bases from J; junction bases left unmatched: 11. DNA for the CDR3: TGTGCCAGCAGCTCCAACATGTGGACTAGCGGGGGCTACACCGGGGAGCTGTTTTTT. Translation: CASSSNMWTSGGYTGELFF. The full variable domain, completed using reference TRBV7-3 and TRBJ2-2, is GAGVSQTPSNKVTEKGKYVELRCDPISGHTALYWYRQSLGQGPEFLIYFQGTGAADDSGLPNDRFFAVRPEGSVSTLKIQRTERGDSAVYLCASSSNMWTSGGYTGELFFGEGSRLTVL.

This clonotype was observed a few times. The V call is TRBV12-3 or TRBV12-4, the J call TRBJ2-1, with no clear D. The V end lost 3 bases, the J end lost 0 bases, and 9 bases lay between the germline ends. The CDR3 has 15 amino acids. The CDR3 sequence: CASSLDPNSYNEQFF. The CDR3 DNA reads TGTGCCAGCAGTTTGGACCCAAACTCCTACAATGAGCAGTTCTTC.

The chain recombines TRBV9 with TRBJ2-7, with 7 bases fitting TRBD2. Germline V gives CDR1 SGDLS, CDR2 YYNGEE. The V segment lost 4 bases and the J segment 2 bases; nucleotides outside the gene matches: 9. CDR3 size: 15 residues. The CDR3 DNA follows: TGTGCCAGCAGCCGGGGGGTAGCGGCTACCTACGAGCAGTACTTC. Translated: CASSRGVAATYEQYF.

This rearrangement joins TRBV5-6 to TRBJ2-3; TRBD1 agrees at 9 bases. There are 14 residues in the CDR3. V lost 4 bases and J lost 4; bases outside the gene matches: 4. Germline assignment: CDR1 SGHDT and CDR2 YYEEEE. CDR3 region: CASSQTGGPDTQYF. CDR3 coding DNA: TGTGCCAGCAGCCAAACAGGGGGCCCAGATACGCAGTATTTT.

This clonotype was observed a few times. The gene calls are TRBV12-3 or TRBV12-4 and TRBJ2-7; the D call may be TRBD1 or TRBD2 (5 bases each). The CDR3 covers 14 residues. V was trimmed by 4 bases and J by 3 bases, leaving 13 bases between them. DNA of the CDR3: TGTGCCAGCAGTTGGTGGGGGAGACTCTACGAGCAGTACTTC. Its translation is CASSWWGRLYEQYF.

This clonotype showed up many times. This sequence joins TRBV7-8 and TRBJ2-7; possibly TRBD1 or TRBD2 for D (5 bases each). The CDR3 runs 14 residues. Germline CDR1 reads SGHVS; CDR2 reads FQNEAQ. Trimming stripped 0 bases from V and 6 bases from J, with 12 bases between. The DNA for the CDR3 is TGTGCCAGCAGCTTAGCCCCCCACGGGGCCGAGCAGTACTTC. Translating it yields CASSLAPHGAEQYF.

The rearrangement uses TRBV23-1 and TRBJ2-5; D uncertain. TRBV23-1 is treated as an ORF (open reading frame) with a function not yet certain. CDR3 length: 12 amino acids. Trimming stripped 0 bases from V and 3 bases from J, with 2 bases between. In DNA form, the CDR3 reads TGCGCCAGCAGTCAATCGGAAGAGACCCAGTACTTC. Translated: CASSQSEETQYF.

The chain couples TRBV15 to TRBJ1-4; no definite D call. The CDR3 is made up of 15 amino acids. Trimming took 2 bases from V and 3 from J, leaving 10 bases between them. Germline values: CDR1 LNHNV, CDR2 YYDKDF (reference sequence). CDR3 loop: CATSRYIEANEKLFF. The CDR3 DNA follows: TGTGCCACCAGCAGATATATCGAGGCTAATGAAAAACTGTTTTTT.

This clonotype appeared a few times. The V call is TRBV7-2, the J call TRBJ1-2, with unresolved D. The germline V and J ends were trimmed by 0 bases and 2 bases, with 7 bases remaining between them. The germline V gene has CDR1 SGHTA and CDR2 FQGNSA. The CDR3 spans 14 residues. The CDR3 DNA follows: TGTGCCAGCAGCTTAGCAAGTAAAAACTATGGCTACACCTTC. Translation: CASSLASKNYGYTF.

This sequence joins TRBV7-9 and TRBJ2-2; no firm D call. This CDR3 is 11 amino acids long. Germline loops: CDR1 SEHNR, CDR2 FQNEAQ (reference sequence). Trimming pared 7 bases from V and 9 bases from J, leaving 9 bases between. The CDR3 nucleotides read TGTGCCAGCACTTTCTTGAGGGAGCTGTTTTTT. Translation: CASTFLRELFF.